One TCR beta chain is described in this entry. This specimen comes from a study of shared T cell receptors in the human thymus. The CDR3 spans 15 residues. V shed 2 bases and J shed 5 bases, with 13 bases lying between them. Germline CDR1 reads KGHSH; CDR2 reads LQKENI. TCRdb keeps only in-frame clones here, not all; method: immunoSEQ multiplex PCR. The data show 630,000 or so clones, about 87% seen once. The sample was also linked to a second study, of human thymus T cells. That study reports: The source of the thymus tissue was resections taken during corrective heart surgery. Among thymic and blood repertoires, usage of V and J genes appeared biased.

This sequence joins TRBV18 and TRBJ2-1; a weak D match, TRBD1 (6 bases). The sequenced material came from thymocytes. The origin of this receptor is a boy in the first two years of life with a congenital heart defect. In nucleotides, the CDR3 is TGTGCCAGCTCACCATGTCAGGGGATAAACAATGAGCAGTTCTTC. It specifies CASSPCQGINNEQFF. The entire variable domain, with the rest obtained from reference TRBV18 and TRBJ2-1, is as follows: NAGVMQNPRHLVRRRGQEARLRCSPMKGHSHVYWYRQLPEEGLKFMVYLQKENIIDESGMPKERFSAEFPKEGPSILRIQQVVRGDSAAYFCASSPCQGINNEQFFGPGTRLTVL.